This T cell receptor beta chain appears in the sequencing data of a study of early T cells in non-severe SARS-CoV-2 infection. Each cDNA molecule carried a unique molecular identifier. TCRdb ran MiXCR on the 5' RACE reads and lists one entry per CDR3 protein. The data hold about 110,000 distinct CDR3 sequences, with around 10% observed a single time. As for this clonotype: The antigen remains undetermined.

Study-level findings and limits: Matching against VDJdb likely underestimated virus-specific expansions, favoring anti-spike CD8.

The sequence derives from an adult who was a healthcare worker with PCR-confirmed SARS-CoV-2 infection or an uninfected control (not recorded which). The material sequenced was whole blood.

The CDR3 bases are TGTGCCTGGAGTCGGGGACTTTTCTCCTACGAGCAGTACTTC. Translated: CAWSRGLFSYEQYF. The chain is built from TRBV30 and TRBJ2-7; the D gene is possibly TRBD2 (6 bases). The CDR3 covers 14 residues. The V end was cut by 2 bases, the J end by 0 bases, with 11 bases between. Germline lookup yields CDR1 GTSNPN and CDR2 SVGIG (reference sequence).